The clone carrying this T cell receptor beta chain was seen once. The antigen is undetermined. This clone may be a read error of a much larger clone one base away. Amplification of TCR beta CDR3 regions was performed using RNA transcripts as template. The HTBI primer set drove a first-round RT-PCR of the TCR CDR3. TCRdb passed the multiplex PCR reads through MiXCR, listing each CDR3 protein once. The table has roughly 740,000 distinct CDR3 sequences, about 16% seen once; the top ten hold around 8%. The data were taken from a study of T cells in Graves' hyperthyroidism and ophthalmopathy. General study points: Patients with ophthalmopathy were separated from those with stable hyperthyroidism by a 13 V-J model. The model forecast ophthalmopathy, anticipating it by a median about 7 months before onset. Within blood appeared most thyroid clonotypes that had expanded above 0.001.

Germline CDR1 MNHNS, CDR2 SASEGT. This CDR3 comprises 12 residues. Exclusion of a patient resulted from uncontrolled infection, other autoimmune disease, pregnancy or lactation. The origin of this receptor is a man aged 18 to 30 with Graves' hyperthyroidism. The chain links TRBV6-1 to TRBJ2-1; D gene unclear. Input material: blood. CDR3 bases: TGTGCCAGCAGCCCCAGTGTGAATGAGCAGCTCTTC. This encodes CASSPSVNEQLF.